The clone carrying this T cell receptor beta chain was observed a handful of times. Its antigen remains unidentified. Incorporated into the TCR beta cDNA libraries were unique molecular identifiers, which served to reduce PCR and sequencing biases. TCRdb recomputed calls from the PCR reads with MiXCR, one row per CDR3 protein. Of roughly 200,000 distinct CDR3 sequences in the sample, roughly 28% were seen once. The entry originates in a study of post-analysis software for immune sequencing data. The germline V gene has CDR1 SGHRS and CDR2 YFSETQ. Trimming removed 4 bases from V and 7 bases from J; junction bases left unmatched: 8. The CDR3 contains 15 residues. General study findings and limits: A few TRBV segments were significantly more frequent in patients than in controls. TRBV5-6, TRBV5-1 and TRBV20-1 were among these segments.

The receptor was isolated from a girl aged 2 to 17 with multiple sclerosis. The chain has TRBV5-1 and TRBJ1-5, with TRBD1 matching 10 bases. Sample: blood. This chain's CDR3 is CASSAGTGARQPQHF. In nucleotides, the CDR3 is TGCGCCAGCAGCGCCGGGACAGGGGCGAGGCAGCCCCAGCATTTT. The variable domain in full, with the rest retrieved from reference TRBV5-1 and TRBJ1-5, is KAGVTQTPRYLIKTRGQQVTLSCSPISGHRSVSWYQQTPGQGLQFLFEYFSETQRNKGNFPGRFSGRQFSNSRSEMNVSTLELGDSALYLCASSAGTGARQPQHFGDGTRLSIL.